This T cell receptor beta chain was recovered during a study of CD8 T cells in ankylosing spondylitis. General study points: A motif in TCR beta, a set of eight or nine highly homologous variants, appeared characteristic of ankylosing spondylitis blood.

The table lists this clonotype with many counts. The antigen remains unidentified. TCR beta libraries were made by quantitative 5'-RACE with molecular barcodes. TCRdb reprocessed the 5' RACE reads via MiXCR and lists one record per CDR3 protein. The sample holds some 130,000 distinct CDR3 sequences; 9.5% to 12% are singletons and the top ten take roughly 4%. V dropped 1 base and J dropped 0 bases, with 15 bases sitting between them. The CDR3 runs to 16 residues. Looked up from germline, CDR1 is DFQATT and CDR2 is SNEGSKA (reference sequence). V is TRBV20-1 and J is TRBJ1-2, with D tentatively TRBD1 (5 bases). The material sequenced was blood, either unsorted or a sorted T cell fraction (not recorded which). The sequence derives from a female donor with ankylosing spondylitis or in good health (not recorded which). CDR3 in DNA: TGCAGTGCTAGAGGCCGGGTTAGGGACCCTAACTATGGCTACACCTTC. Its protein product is CSARGRVRDPNYGYTF.